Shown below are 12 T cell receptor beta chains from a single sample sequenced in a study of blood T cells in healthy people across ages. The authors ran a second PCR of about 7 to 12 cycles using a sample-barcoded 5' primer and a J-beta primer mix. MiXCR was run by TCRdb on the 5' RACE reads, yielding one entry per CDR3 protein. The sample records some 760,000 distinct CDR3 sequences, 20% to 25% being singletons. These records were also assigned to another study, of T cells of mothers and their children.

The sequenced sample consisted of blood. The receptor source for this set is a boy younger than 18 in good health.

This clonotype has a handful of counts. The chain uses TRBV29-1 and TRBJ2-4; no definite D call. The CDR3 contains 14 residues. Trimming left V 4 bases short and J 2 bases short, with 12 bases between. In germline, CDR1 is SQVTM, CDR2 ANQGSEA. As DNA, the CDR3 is TGCAGCGTTGTGAACCCCTTGACCAAAAACATTCAGTACTTC. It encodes CSVVNPLTKNIQYF. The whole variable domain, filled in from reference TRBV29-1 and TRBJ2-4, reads SAVISQKPSRDICQRGTSLTIQCQVDSQVTMMFWYRQQPGQSLTLIATANQGSEATYESGFVIDKFPISRPNLTFSTLTVSNMSPEDSSIYLCSVVNPLTKNIQYFGAGTRLSVL.

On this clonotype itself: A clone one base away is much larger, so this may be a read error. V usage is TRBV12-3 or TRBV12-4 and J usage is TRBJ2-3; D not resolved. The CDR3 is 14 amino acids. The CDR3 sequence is CASTVWSYTDTQCF. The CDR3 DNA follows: TGTGCCAGCACCGTTTGGAGCTACACAGATACGCAGTGTTTT.

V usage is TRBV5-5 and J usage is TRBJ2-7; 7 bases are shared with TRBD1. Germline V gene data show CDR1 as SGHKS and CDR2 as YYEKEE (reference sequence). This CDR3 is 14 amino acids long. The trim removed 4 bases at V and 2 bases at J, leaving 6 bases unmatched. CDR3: CASSPLGQPYEQYF. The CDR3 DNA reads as TGTGCCAGCAGCCCCTTGGGACAGCCCTACGAGCAGTACTTC.

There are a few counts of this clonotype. The CDR3 region is CANGADTDTQYF. The CDR3 DNA sequence: TGTGCCAACGGGGCGGACACAGATACGCAGTATTTT. The chain links TRBV6-6 to TRBJ2-3; the D call may be TRBD1 or TRBD2 (5 bases each). Trimming cost V 10 bases and J 2 bases, with 10 bases left between them. The germline V gene encodes CDR1 MNHNY and CDR2 SVGAGI (reference sequence). The CDR3 spans 12 residues.

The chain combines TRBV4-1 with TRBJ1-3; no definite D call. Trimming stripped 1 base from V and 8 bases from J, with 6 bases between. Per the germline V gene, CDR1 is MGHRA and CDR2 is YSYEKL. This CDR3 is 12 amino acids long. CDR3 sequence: CASSQVGYTIYF. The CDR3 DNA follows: TGCGCCAGCAGCCAAGTGGGCTACACCATATATTTT.

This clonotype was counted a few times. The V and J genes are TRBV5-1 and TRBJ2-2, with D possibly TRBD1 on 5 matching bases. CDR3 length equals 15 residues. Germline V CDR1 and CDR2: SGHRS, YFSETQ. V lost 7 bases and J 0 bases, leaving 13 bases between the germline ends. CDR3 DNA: TGCGCCAGCGGTGACAGTCGGACGAACACCGGGGAGCTGTTTTTT. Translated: CASGDSRTNTGELFF.

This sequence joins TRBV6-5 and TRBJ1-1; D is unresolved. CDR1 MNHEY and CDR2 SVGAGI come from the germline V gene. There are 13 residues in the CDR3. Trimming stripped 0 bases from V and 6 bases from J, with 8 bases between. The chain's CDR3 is CASSYSLRAEAFF. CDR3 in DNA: TGTGCCAGCAGTTACTCGCTGAGAGCTGAAGCTTTCTTT.

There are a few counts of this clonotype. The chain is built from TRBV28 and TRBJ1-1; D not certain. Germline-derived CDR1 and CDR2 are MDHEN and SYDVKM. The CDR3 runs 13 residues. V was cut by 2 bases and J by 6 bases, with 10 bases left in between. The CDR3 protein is CASSLRGLPEAFF. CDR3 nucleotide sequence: TGTGCCAGCAGTTTAAGAGGTCTCCCTGAAGCTTTCTTT.

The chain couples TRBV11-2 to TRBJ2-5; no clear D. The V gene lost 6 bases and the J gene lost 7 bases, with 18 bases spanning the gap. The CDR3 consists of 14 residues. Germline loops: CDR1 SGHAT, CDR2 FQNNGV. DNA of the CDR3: TGTGCCAGCAGTCTCCCGACCGGCTCCGGGACCCAGTACTTC. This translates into CASSLPTGSGTQYF.

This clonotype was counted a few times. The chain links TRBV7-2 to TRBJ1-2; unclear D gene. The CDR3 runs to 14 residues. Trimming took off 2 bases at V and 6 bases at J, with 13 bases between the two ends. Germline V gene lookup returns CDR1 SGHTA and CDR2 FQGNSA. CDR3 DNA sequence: TGTGCCAGCAGCTTAAGAGGCAGAAGTGATGGCTACACCTTC. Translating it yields CASSLRGRSDGYTF.

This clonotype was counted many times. The CDR3 here is CASSLGQGGYEQYF. CDR3 in DNA: TGTGCCAGCAGCTTAGGACAGGGGGGCTACGAGCAGTACTTC. The gene calls are TRBV7-9 and TRBJ2-7, with 9 nucleotides matching TRBD1. Germline V gene lookup returns CDR1 SEHNR and CDR2 FQNEAQ (reference sequence). Losses at the gene ends were 1 base for V and 3 bases for J; bases not matched to a gene: 1. The CDR3 consists of 14 residues.

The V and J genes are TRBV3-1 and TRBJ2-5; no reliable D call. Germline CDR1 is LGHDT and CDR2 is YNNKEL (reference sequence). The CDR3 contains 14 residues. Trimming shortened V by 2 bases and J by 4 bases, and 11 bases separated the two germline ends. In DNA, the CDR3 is TGTGCCAGCAGCCAAAATATAGGGCCAGAGACCCAGTACTTC. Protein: CASSQNIGPETQYF.